This T cell receptor (beta chain) appears in the sequencing data of a study of radiotherapy plus CTLA-4 blockade in lung cancer. Germline-derived CDR1 and CDR2 are SGDLS and YYNGEE. CDR3 size: 15 residues. V was pared by 0 bases and J by 4 bases, with 2 bases of the junction left unmatched. Focal radiation was given together with CTLA-4 blockade (ipilimumab) to patients with chemo-refractory metastatic non-small-cell lung cancer. The repertoire was sequenced with immunoSEQ multiplex PCR; TCRdb's copy has only in-frame clones and lacks some. The sample has 45,000 to 55,000 clones; 65% to 80% are singletons.

Source: peripheral blood, taken from a patient treated with radiotherapy plus ipilimumab. The rearrangement links TRBV9 to TRBJ2-2; TRBD2 aligns across 8 bases. The clonotype comes from a human donor with non-small cell lung cancer who had a partial response to radiotherapy plus ipilimumab. The CDR3 nucleotides read TGTGCCAGCAGCGTAGTCGGGGGGGCCACCGGGGAGCTGTTTTTT. It specifies CASSVVGGATGELFF.